This T cell receptor beta chain was captured in a study of human T cells and chemical hapten exposure. Sample time point: pre-sensitization, week 0. The treatment is: therapeutic diphenylcyclopropenone sensitization with weekly scalp DPC. Via MiXCR, TCRdb re-called the RACE reads, giving one row per CDR3 protein. The sample includes 300,000 to 450,000 distinct CDR3 sequences, 4.5% to 5.5% of them seen just once. V was pared by 7 bases and J by 7 bases, with 7 bases of the junction left unmatched. CDR3 length equals 14 residues. Germline V lookup: CDR1 KGHDR, CDR2 SFDVKD. Sequencing used whole blood, obtained in connection with sensitization to the hapten diphenylcyclopropenone (DPC). The chain is built from TRBV24-1 and TRBJ2-1, with TRBD2 matching over 9 bases. The receptor was isolated from a woman aged 50 to 60 with alopecia areata. Some clones in this sample may be carry-over from other donors' samples. CDR3 loop: CATREAGGRNEQFF. The CDR3 nucleotides read TGTGCCACCAGGGAGGCGGGAGGGCGTAATGAGCAGTTCTTC.